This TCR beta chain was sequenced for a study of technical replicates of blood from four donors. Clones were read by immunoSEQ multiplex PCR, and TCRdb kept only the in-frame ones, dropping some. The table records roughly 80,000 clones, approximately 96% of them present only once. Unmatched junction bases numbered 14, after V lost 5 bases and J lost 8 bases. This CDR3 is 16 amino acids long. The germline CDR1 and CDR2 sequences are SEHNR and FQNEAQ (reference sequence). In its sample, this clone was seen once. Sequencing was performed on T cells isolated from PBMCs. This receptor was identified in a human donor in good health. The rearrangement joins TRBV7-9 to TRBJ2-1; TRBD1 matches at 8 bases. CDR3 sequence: CASSQPGQATGDEQFF. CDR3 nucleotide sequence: TGTGCCAGCAGCCAACCGGGACAGGCTACAGGGGATGAGCAGTTCTTC.